The 17 T cell receptor beta chains in this list originate from one sample, sequenced in a study of blood T cell repertoires in COVID-19. Sequencing was performed with immunoSEQ multiplex PCR; in TCRdb, only in-frame clones are kept and a portion is missing. The sample records around 340,000 clones, approximately 89% being singletons. Sequences were obtained from peripheral blood. The receptors come from a woman aged 55-69 years with COVID-19, enrolled during active disease.

This clone was found many times. The V call is TRBV9, the J call TRBJ2-7; 11 bases are shared with TRBD2. The ends lost 0 bases at V and 4 bases at J; junction bases unmatched: 6. There are 16 residues in the CDR3. Germline-derived CDR1 and CDR2 are SGDLS and YYNGEE. CDR3 amino acids: CASSVAGSGGVYEQYF. The CDR3 nucleotides are TGTGCCAGCAGCGTAGCAGGTAGCGGGGGGGTTTACGAGCAGTACTTC. The variable domain in full, completed from reference TRBV9 and TRBJ2-7, reads DSGVTQTPKHLITATGQRVTLRCSPRSGDLSVYWYQQSLDQGLQFLIQYYNGEERAKGNILERFSAQQFPDLHSELNLSSLELGDSALYFCASSVAGSGGVYEQYFGPGTRLTVT.

The chain joins TRBV6-5 to TRBJ2-7; perhaps TRBD1 as D (6 bases). The CDR3 extends over 14 amino acids. V was pared by 0 bases and J by 2 bases, with 8 bases between. Per germline, CDR1 MNHEY and CDR2 SVGAGI. CDR3 residues: CASSYSTGAYEQYF. The CDR3 DNA is TGTGCCAGCAGTTACTCGACAGGAGCCTACGAGCAGTACTTC.

The CDR3 nucleotides read TGCGCCAGCAGACCAGGGGGCTCGGAGGAAAAACTGTTTTTT. Translating gives CASRPGGSEEKLFF. The V call is TRBV5-1, the J call TRBJ1-4, with 8 bases fitting TRBD1. V shed 5 bases, J shed 8 bases, and the junction held 8 bases outside the gene matches. The CDR3 is 14 residues long. Germline CDR1 is SGHRS and CDR2 is YFSETQ.

V gene TRBV12-3 or TRBV12-4 combines with J gene TRBJ1-1, with D maybe TRBD1 (6 bases). V was pared by 3 bases and J by 7 bases, with 12 bases between. CDR3 length: 13 residues. CDR3: CASSLSGDLEAFF. CDR3 bases: TGTGCCAGCAGTTTGTCAGGGGACCTTGAAGCTTTCTTT.

V usage is TRBV4-1 and J usage is TRBJ1-5; D possibly corresponds to TRBD1 (6 bases). The length of the CDR3 is 16 residues. V shed 0 bases and J shed 6 bases, with 15 bases lying between them. Germline V CDR1 and CDR2: MGHRA, YSYEKL. DNA for the CDR3: TGCGCCAGCAGCCAAGACCTGAGGGGGATGGGTCAGCCCCAGCATTTT. It encodes CASSQDLRGMGQPQHF.

The genes are TRBV7-2 and TRBJ2-3; unclear D gene. The CDR3 contains 12 residues. Trimming removed 3 bases at V and 2 bases at J, with 3 bases between. The germline V gene encodes CDR1 SGHTA and CDR2 FQGNSA. The CDR3 is CASSFYTDTQYF. CDR3 DNA sequence: TGTGCCAGCAGCTTCTACACAGATACGCAGTATTTT.

V is TRBV5-1 and J is TRBJ2-5, with 16 bases aligning to TRBD2. Germline CDR1 and CDR2: SGHRS and YFSETQ. V lost 4 bases, J lost 5 bases, and 5 bases stayed unmatched. This CDR3 has 16 residues. CDR3 amino acids: CASSGTSGGARETQYF. CDR3 sequence (DNA): TGCGCCAGCAGCGGGACTAGCGGGGGGGCCCGGGAGACCCAGTACTTC.

V is TRBV5-1 and J is TRBJ1-1; D perhaps matches TRBD1 (5 bases). CDR1 and CDR2 from the germline V gene are SGHRS and YFSETQ. The ends were cut back, 0 bases at V and 7 bases at J, with 16 bases in the middle. This CDR3 has 15 amino acids. Here the CDR3 DNA reads TGCGCCAGCAGCTTGGTGGACCACCCGGGGGGTGAAGCTTTCTTT. Translated, it gives CASSLVDHPGGEAFF.

This chain links TRBV7-8 with TRBJ1-1; no clear D gene. The V and J ends lost 5 bases and 5 bases respectively, with 15 bases between them. In germline, CDR1 is SGHVS, CDR2 FQNEAQ. CDR3 size: 14 residues. The CDR3 protein is CASSLNGRRTEAFF. CDR3 bases: TGTGCCAGCAGCCTAAACGGGAGGAGGACTGAAGCTTTCTTT.

The chain recombines TRBV2 with TRBJ2-3; tentatively, D is TRBD2 (6 bases). Looked up from germline, CDR1 is SNHLY and CDR2 is FYNNEI. V lost 6 bases and J lost 4, with 14 bases in between. The CDR3 runs to 14 residues. Here the CDR3 DNA reads TGTGCCAGCAGAGGGCTCGAGCGGGCAGATACGCAGTATTTT. Translated, it gives CASRGLERADTQYF.

This chain links TRBV10-1 with TRBJ1-1; no clear D. Trimming took off 3 bases at V and 5 bases at J, with 19 bases between the two ends. The CDR3 runs to 16 residues. Germline CDR1 is WNHNN and CDR2 is SYGVQD (reference sequence). The CDR3: CASSDLGLGRATEAFF. For the CDR3, the DNA is TGCGCCAGCAGTGACCTCGGGCTTGGGCGGGCAACTGAAGCTTTCTTT.

This clone has just one count. Written as DNA, the CDR3 is TGTGCCAGCAGCTTCGAGAAGCGATACGAGCAGTACTTC. Protein: CASSFEKRYEQYF. The chain combines TRBV5-5 with TRBJ2-7; D gene ambiguous. V lost 2 bases and J 4 bases, leaving 10 bases between the germline ends. CDR1 is SGHKS, CDR2 YYEKEE, per germline (reference sequence). The CDR3 consists of 13 residues.

The chain is built from TRBV5-4 and TRBJ2-1, with 7 nucleotides matching TRBD1. The CDR3 is 13 residues long. Germline CDR1 and CDR2: SGHNT and YYREEE (reference sequence). V lost 2 bases to trimming and J lost 5 bases; unmatched junction nucleotides: 1. Here the CDR3 reads CASSFTGDNEQFF. CDR3 bases: TGTGCCAGCAGCTTTACAGGGGACAATGAGCAGTTCTTC.

The chain links TRBV7-9 to TRBJ1-5; TRBD1 matches 10 bases. CDR1 and CDR2 from the germline V gene are SEHNR and FQNEAQ (reference sequence). V gave up 5 bases and J gave up 6 bases; unmatched junction bases: 7. The CDR3 is made up of 15 amino acids. The CDR3 here is CASSADRGHGQPQHF. In DNA, the CDR3 is TGTGCCAGCAGCGCCGACAGGGGGCATGGTCAGCCCCAGCATTTT.

V is TRBV7-2 and J is TRBJ2-1; 7 bases agree with TRBD1. The germline V gene has CDR1 SGHTA and CDR2 FQGNSA. The CDR3 is 13 amino acids. V lost 3 bases to trimming and J lost 6 bases; unmatched junction nucleotides: 2. DNA for the CDR3: TGTGCCAGCAGCTTCAGGGACAGCAATGAGCAGTTCTTC. Translating gives CASSFRDSNEQFF.

The chain links TRBV5-1 to TRBJ1-1, with D unresolved. With 0 bases removed from V and 1 base from J, the gap between germline ends came to 7 bases. The CDR3 sequence is 14 residues long. The V gene's germline CDR1 is SGHRS and CDR2 YFSETQ. The CDR3: CASSLAAGNTEAFF. In DNA, the CDR3 is TGCGCCAGCAGCTTGGCCGCAGGGAACACTGAAGCTTTCTTT. Complete variable domain (other parts from reference TRBV5-1 and TRBJ1-1): KAGVTQTPRYLIKTRGQQVTLSCSPISGHRSVSWYQQTPGQGLQFLFEYFSETQRNKGNFPGRFSGRQFSNSRSEMNVSTLELGDSALYLCASSLAAGNTEAFFGQGTRLTVV.

The rearrangement uses TRBV7-2 and TRBJ2-1; maybe TRBD1 (5 bases). The V and J ends lost 1 base and 7 bases respectively, with 14 bases between them. Looked up from germline, CDR1 is SGHTA and CDR2 is FQGNSA. The CDR3 consists of 15 residues. CDR3 in DNA: TGTGCCAGCAGCTTAGATGGGGCCAGCCTGAATGAGCAGTTCTTC. Encoded protein: CASSLDGASLNEQFF.